This TCR beta chain was found in a study of blood T cells in healthy people across ages. Many counts were recorded for this clonotype. Using a J-beta primer mix together with a sample-barcoded 5' primer, a second PCR was run for roughly 7 to 12 cycles. TCRdb re-derived calls from the 5' RACE reads in MiXCR, one entry per CDR3 protein. This sample has some 930,000 distinct CDR3 sequences, with roughly 28% found just once. Per the germline V gene, CDR1 is PRHDT and CDR2 is FYEKMQ (reference sequence). Trimming shortened V by 2 bases and J by 0 bases, and 19 bases separated the two germline ends. This CDR3 is built from 18 residues. The same specimen was also included in a second study, on T cells of mothers and their children.

The sequenced material came from blood. The receptor was derived from a middle-aged woman in good health. J is TRBJ1-2 and V is TRBV13; D perhaps matches TRBD1 (6 bases). DNA of the CDR3: TGTGCCAGCAGCTTAAATTTAGGTGCCAGGGGACCTAACTATGGCTACACCTTC. It is translated as CASSLNLGARGPNYGYTF.